The rows below give T cell receptor beta chains drawn from one sample of a study of T cell responses to AZD1222 COVID-19 vaccine. Produced via immunoSEQ multiplex PCR; TCRdb's table is partial and in-frame only. The repertoire holds about 100,000 clones, about 88% seen once, with roughly 1.8% in the top ten. Sample: peripheral blood, taken on day 0 of AZD1222 vaccination. These receptors came from an adult in good health. Both conserved end residues are part of each CDR3. The order of the fields is CDR3 protein, CDR3 DNA, J gene, V gene, CDR3 length, D gene, clone size. A D gene is named only where the DNA matches it firmly. Rows may omit the clone size; those that give it use once, few, many or a size class.

CATSRDSGGRLVGQFF,TGTGCCACCAGCAGAGATTCTGGCGGGAGGTTGGTTGGGCAGTTCTTC,TRBJ2-1,TRBV15,16,TRBD2,-
CASSLGGGSNQPQHF,TGCGCCAGCAGCCTTGGCGGGGGGAGCAATCAGCCCCAGCATTTT,TRBJ1-5,TRBV4-1,15,-,-
CASSPPGLETQYF,TGTGCCAGCTCACCCCCGGGCCTGGAGACCCAGTACTTC,TRBJ2-5,TRBV18,13,-,once
CASSWGGTLAETQYF,TGTGCCAGCAGCTGGGGGGGGACCCTAGCCGAGACCCAGTACTTC,TRBJ2-5,TRBV11-2,15,TRBD2,-
CAISRALKEGVRGYGYTF,TGTGCCATCAGTAGAGCCCTCAAGGAAGGGGTTAGGGGCTATGGCTACACCTTC,TRBJ1-2,TRBV10-3,18,-,-
CASSQATGQSYEQYF,TGCGCCAGCAGCCAAGCGACAGGGCAGAGCTACGAGCAGTACTTC,TRBJ2-7,TRBV4-3,15,TRBD1,-
CASSLSTEAFF,TGTGCCAGCAGCCTCAGTACTGAAGCTTTCTTT,TRBJ1-1,TRBV28,11,-,-
CASSIDGGEAQYF,TGTGCCAGCAGTATCGACGGCGGAGAGGCGCAGTATTTT,TRBJ2-3,TRBV7-2,13,-,-
CASRVPGTGNTGELFF,TGTGCCAGCAGGGTCCCCGGGACAGGGAACACCGGGGAGCTGTTTTTT,TRBJ2-2,TRBV25-1,16,TRBD1,-
CASSPLRVGSGNTIYF,TGTGCCAGCAGCCCGCTGCGGGTGGGCTCTGGAAACACCATATATTTT,TRBJ1-3,TRBV7-8,16,-,-
CATSSQTHGPGAFF,TGTGCCACCAGCTCCCAAACCCACGGACCGGGGGCTTTCTTT,TRBJ1-1,TRBV15,14,-,-
CASSLGGTIKDEQFF,TGTGCCAGCAGTTTGGGAGGGACAATTAAAGATGAGCAGTTCTTC,TRBJ2-1,TRBV28,15,-,-
CASSLSGRANSPLHF,TGTGCCAGCAGCTTAAGTGGCAGGGCCAATTCACCCCTCCACTTT,TRBJ1-6,TRBV7-3,15,-,-
CASNGGLAAYNEQFF,TGTGCCAGCAATGGGGGACTAGCGGCTTACAATGAGCAGTTCTTC,TRBJ2-1,TRBV6-6,15,TRBD2,-
CASGDSPTGELFF,TGCGCCAGCGGGGACTCCCCCACCGGGGAGCTGTTTTTT,TRBJ2-2,TRBV5-1,13,-,-
CASSPRQGRLSGNTIYF,TGTGCCAGCAGCCCCCGACAGGGTCGACTCTCTGGAAACACCATATATTTT,TRBJ1-3,TRBV3-1/TRBV3-2,17,TRBD1,-
CASSFQVAGGPENEQFF,TGTGCCAGCAGCTTCCAAGTAGCGGGAGGGCCGGAGAATGAGCAGTTCTTC,TRBJ2-1,TRBV5-4,17,TRBD2,-
CAISDPRPGNYGYTF,TGTGCCATCAGTGACCCCAGGCCGGGTAACTATGGCTACACCTTC,TRBJ1-2,TRBV10-3,15,-,-
CASSLGYPSTDTQYF,TGCGCCAGCAGCCTGGGTTACCCTAGCACAGATACGCAGTATTTT,TRBJ2-3,TRBV5-1,15,-,-
CASTTGLNYEQYF,TGTGCCAGCACCACCGGACTAAACTACGAGCAGTACTTC,TRBJ2-7,TRBV2,13,-,-
CASTHSGSTDTQYF,TGTGCCAGCACCCATAGCGGATCCACAGATACGCAGTATTTT,TRBJ2-3,TRBV3-1/TRBV3-2,14,-,-
CASSLGGGADTQYF,TGTGCCAGCAGCCTAGGGGGTGGGGCAGATACGCAGTATTTT,TRBJ2-3,TRBV11-2,14,-,-
CASSIERELYNEQFF,TGTGCCAGCAGCATTGAGCGGGAGTTATACAATGAGCAGTTCTTC,TRBJ2-1,TRBV7-8,15,TRBD2,-
CASSPTLVTNEQFF,TGTGCCAGCAGTCCCACTTTAGTTACCAATGAGCAGTTCTTC,TRBJ2-1,TRBV27,14,-,once
CASSMGDSFYGYTF,TGTGCCAGTAGTATGGGGGACAGTTTCTATGGCTACACCTTC,TRBJ1-2,TRBV19,14,TRBD1,-
CASSFQERYEQYF,TGTGCCAGCAGCTTCCAAGAACGCTACGAGCAGTACTTC,TRBJ2-7,TRBV5-6,13,-,-
CASISGQAFSQPQHF,TGTGCCAGCATCAGTGGACAGGCGTTTTCTCAGCCCCAGCATTTT,TRBJ1-5,TRBV28,15,TRBD1,-
CASSQAGTDYEQYF,TGCGCCAGCAGCCAAGCCGGAACCGACTACGAGCAGTACTTC,TRBJ2-7,TRBV4-1,14,-,-
CASSDGQGGAEAFF,TGTGCCAGCAGCGACGGACAGGGGGGCGCTGAAGCTTTCTTT,TRBJ1-1,TRBV2,14,TRBD1,-
CASSSNTGDPAGYTF,TGTGCCAGCAGCTCTAATACAGGGGATCCGGCTGGCTACACCTTC,TRBJ1-2,TRBV7-2,15,TRBD1,-
CATLELGGTPSTDTQYF,TGTGCCACACTCGAACTTGGGGGGACACCCAGCACAGATACGCAGTATTTT,TRBJ2-3,TRBV10-3,17,-,-
CASSLAGTLNTGELFF,TGTGCCAGCAGCTTAGCCGGGACTCTAAACACCGGGGAGCTGTTTTTT,TRBJ2-2,TRBV7-8,16,-,-
CASSGKSMETQYF,TGTGCCAGCAGTGGGAAATCGATGGAGACCCAGTACTTC,TRBJ2-5,TRBV25-1,13,-,-
CASSHVPTWNTEAFF,TGTGCCAGCAGCCACGTCCCCACATGGAACACTGAAGCTTTCTTT,TRBJ1-1,TRBV3-1/TRBV3-2,15,-,-
CASNERAADTEAFF,TGTGCCAGCAACGAAAGGGCGGCCGACACTGAAGCTTTCTTT,TRBJ1-1,TRBV11-3,14,-,-
CASSLEDWAASSYNEQFF,TGTGCCAGCAGCTTAGAGGATTGGGCGGCGAGCTCCTACAATGAGCAGTTCTTC,TRBJ2-1,TRBV11-3,18,-,once
CSVVDSLSYNEQFF,TGCAGCGTTGTAGACTCCCTCTCCTACAATGAGCAGTTCTTC,TRBJ2-1,TRBV29-1,14,-,-
CASSPYWTQGGYTF,TGTGCCAGCTCACCATACTGGACTCAGGGCGGCTACACCTTC,TRBJ1-2,TRBV18,14,-,-
CASSYVGGNQPQHF,TGTGCCAGCAGTTATGTCGGTGGCAATCAGCCCCAGCATTTT,TRBJ1-5,TRBV6-2/TRBV6-3,14,-,-
CASSFSQPGLAGGSGTQYF,TGTGCCAGCAGCTTCTCACAACCGGGACTAGCGGGAGGGTCAGGGACGCAGTATTTT,TRBJ2-3,TRBV7-2,19,TRBD2,once
CASSLGVANYGYTF,TGTGCCAGCAGTTTAGGGGTCGCTAACTATGGCTACACCTTC,TRBJ1-2,TRBV11-2,14,-,-
CASSLGGNYGYTF,TGTGCCAGCAGCTTGGGGGGTAACTATGGCTACACCTTC,TRBJ1-2,TRBV7-9,13,-,few
CASSYGGQGTYEQYF,TGTGCCAGCAGTTACGGAGGACAGGGTACCTACGAGCAGTACTTC,TRBJ2-7,TRBV6-5,15,TRBD1,-
CASRSKREAYEQYF,TGTGCCAGCCGATCCAAGCGGGAAGCCTACGAGCAGTACTTC,TRBJ2-7,TRBV27,14,TRBD2,-
CASSFIAGIYNEQFF,TGTGCCAGCAGCTTCATAGCGGGAATCTACAATGAGCAGTTCTTC,TRBJ2-1,TRBV7-9,15,TRBD2,-
CASSEVNRGETQYF,TGTGCCAGCAGTGAAGTCAACAGGGGGGAGACCCAGTACTTC,TRBJ2-5,TRBV2,14,TRBD1,-
CASQPLGLADMKNIQYF,TGTGCTAGTCAACCCTTGGGCCTAGCTGATATGAAAAACATTCAGTACTTC,TRBJ2-4,TRBV12-5,17,-,-
CAWRRRLSGNTIYF,TGTGCCTGGAGACGGAGACTCTCTGGAAACACCATATATTTT,TRBJ1-3,TRBV30,14,-,few